This T cell receptor beta chain was found in a study of quantifying T cell responses using KT2 cells. The overall study: cDNA was made from DNase-treated RNA using alpha and beta constant primers. Findings of the study overall: Very high KT2 spike-in numbers caused saturation in KT2 sequence detection.

This clonotype occurred many times. Its cognate antigen is unknown. A single-stranded UMI oligo with SP2 sequence was ligated to cDNA 3' ends. An equimolar mix of RC1.1 and RC1.2 primed the beta chain across TRBC1 and TRBC2. A single record per CDR3 protein comes from TCRdb applying MiXCR to the UMI-ligation and nested PCR reads. The sample records about 33,000 distinct CDR3 sequences, 10% to 13% being singletons. The TCR was taken from a human donor. The specimen sequenced was PBMCs spiked with cells of the T cell clone KT2.

The CDR3 loop is CASSANLNYEQYF. The CDR3 DNA is TGTGCCAGCAGCGCAAACCTTAACTACGAGCAGTACTTC. The J gene is TRBJ2-7, the V gene TRBV7-2; no firm D call. With 5 bases removed from V and 3 bases from J, the gap between germline ends came to 11 bases. CDR1 SGHTA and CDR2 FQGNSA come from the germline V gene. This CDR3 region has 13 residues.